This T cell receptor (delta chain) derives from a study of gamma-delta T cells after stem cell transplantation. Germline CDR1 GEAIGNYY, CDR2 EKD. This CDR3 is 17 amino acids long. On this clone itself: A read error may be the cause here, since a much bigger clone is one base away.

TCRdb made new clone calls on the RT-PCR reads using CATT. The table lists 2,000 to 3,000 delta-chain clones, under 30% of them singletons. The chain links TRDV2 to TRDJ3; D is possibly TRDD3 (6 bases). The sequencing input was gamma-delta T cells. This sequence originates from a human donor. It is not recorded whose cells these are; they may come from a transplant donor. CDR3 DNA: TGTGCCTGCGAGGGGATGAACAGCTCCTGGGCCACCCGACAGATGTTTTTC. This gives the protein CACEGMNSSWATRQMFF.